This T cell receptor (beta chain) comes out of a study of blood T cells in healthy people across ages. A second PCR, run for about 7 to 11 cycles, used a sample-barcoded 5' primer plus a J-beta primer mix. One entry per CDR3 protein results from TCRdb running MiXCR on the 5' RACE reads. In the table there are 550,000 to 750,000 distinct CDR3 sequences, roughly 21% of which are singletons. Only a few counts were recorded for this clonotype. The source is a man in his 70s in good health. Specimen: blood.

The CDR3 DNA is TGCGCCAGCAGCCAACGACAGGGGGTATCCTACGAGCAGTACTTC. Its protein product is CASSQRQGVSYEQYF. The rearrangement links TRBV4-1 to TRBJ2-7; 9 bases match TRBD1. CDR3 size: 15 residues. The V and J ends lost 2 bases and 1 base, in that order; junction bases with no gene match: 3. Germline V CDR1 and CDR2: MGHRA, YSYEKL.